The rows below give T cell receptor beta chains drawn from one sample of a study of T-cell reconstitution after alpha-beta-depleted transplantation in children. TCRdb fed the PCR reads into MiXCR, producing one record per CDR3 protein. The sample records about 600,000 distinct CDR3 sequences, 23% being singletons. The sequencing used PBMCs, mostly from graft donor cells, collected 360 days after TCRalphabeta/CD19-depleted stem cell transplant. The receptor set was obtained from a boy under three years old who had a stem cell transplant for acute myeloid leukemia, so the T cells may come from the graft donor. CDR3s include the opening cysteine and the closing phenylalanine or tryptophan. A D gene is named only where the DNA matches it firmly. Clone size is given for some rows only: seen once, a few or many times, or a class if the clone is expanded.

J,V,D,size,CDR3,DNA
TRBJ2-1,TRBV9,-,-,CASSVVWDRTNSYNEQFF,TGTGCCAGCAGCGTAGTTTGGGATAGGACAAACTCCTACAATGAGCAGTTCTTC
TRBJ2-5,TRBV10-3,-,-,CAISDSRANQETQYF,TGTGCCATCAGTGATAGCAGGGCCAACCAAGAGACCCAGTACTTC
TRBJ1-2,TRBV5-1,TRBD1,-,CASSWLRTDRSSYGYTF,TGCGCCAGCAGCTGGCTTAGGACGGACAGGTCCTCCTATGGCTACACCTTC
TRBJ2-5,TRBV20-1,TRBD1,few,CSAGTGWGETQYF,TGCAGTGCCGGGACAGGGTGGGGAGAGACCCAGTACTTC
TRBJ2-7,TRBV7-3,-,few,CASSSRPGPEREQYF,TGTGCCAGCAGCTCCCGGCCCGGGCCGGAGCGCGAGCAGTACTTC
TRBJ1-4,TRBV3-1,-,few,CASSQDGGDYEKLFF,TGTGCCAGCAGCCAAGATGGGGGGGATTATGAAAAACTGTTTTTT
TRBJ2-7,TRBV12-2,-,few,CASRFITLGGGSFYEQYF,TGTGCAAGTCGCTTTATTACCCTCGGTGGGGGCAGTTTCTACGAGCAGTACTTC
TRBJ1-1,TRBV19,-,-,CASSRMVRSEAFF,TGTGCCAGTAGTAGAATGGTTCGGTCAGAAGCTTTCTTT
TRBJ1-2,TRBV12-3/TRBV12-4,-,-,CASSLLPGYGYTF,TGTGCCAGCAGTTTATTGCCGGGCTATGGCTACACCTTC
TRBJ1-1,TRBV5-1,TRBD1,-,CASSLVVRTQGFAEAFF,TGCGCCAGCAGCTTGGTCGTCCGTACACAGGGGTTCGCTGAAGCTTTCTTT
TRBJ1-2,TRBV20-1,-,few,CSASWQGRNYGYTF,TGCAGTGCTAGTTGGCAGGGACGGAACTATGGCTACACCTTC
TRBJ2-3,TRBV20-1,TRBD2,few,CSASGPSGGATDTQYF,TGCAGTGCTAGCGGCCCTAGCGGGGGGGCGACAGATACGCAGTATTTT
TRBJ2-2,TRBV12-3/TRBV12-4,TRBD2,many,CASSRPPTSGGNTGELFF,TGTGCCAGCAGTCGCCCCCCGACTAGCGGGGGGAACACCGGGGAGCTGTTTTTT
TRBJ1-1,TRBV20-1,-,-,CSAIPPDSNTEAFF,TGCAGTGCTATCCCCCCAGATTCGAACACTGAAGCTTTCTTT
TRBJ2-1,TRBV20-1,-,-,CSAILNEQFF,TGCAGTGCTATACTCAATGAGCAGTTCTTC
TRBJ2-2,TRBV15,-,few,CATSRGKNTGELFF,TGTGCCACCAGCAGAGGGAAAAACACCGGGGAGCTGTTTTTT
TRBJ1-1,TRBV11-1,-,few,CASYYWEGATKTEAFF,TGTGCCAGCTATTATTGGGAGGGAGCGACGAAAACTGAAGCTTTCTTT
TRBJ2-7,TRBV20-1,-,-,CSAIDSLQGGGYEQYF,TGCAGTGCTATCGATTCCCTGCAGGGGGGAGGCTACGAGCAGTACTTC
TRBJ2-2,TRBV10-1,TRBD1,-,CASSPGQGAPLNTGELFF,TGCGCCAGCAGCCCGGGACAGGGGGCTCCGCTGAACACCGGGGAGCTGTTTTTT
TRBJ1-3,TRBV20-1,-,-,CSATTAVGGNTIYF,TGCAGTGCTACGACAGCCGTTGGAGGAAACACCATATATTTT
TRBJ1-1,TRBV5-1,TRBD1,-,CASSLWGQGGGEAFF,TGCGCCAGCAGCTTGTGGGGACAGGGAGGGGGTGAAGCTTTCTTT
TRBJ2-5,TRBV12-3/TRBV12-4,TRBD1,few,CASSLGYRGQETQYF,TGTGCCAGCAGTTTAGGATACAGGGGGCAAGAGACCCAGTACTTC
TRBJ1-1,TRBV29-1,TRBD1,many,CSVGPGGRDTEAFF,TGCAGCGTAGGTCCAGGGGGACGTGACACTGAAGCTTTCTTT
TRBJ1-2,TRBV27,-,-,CASSLQGGGNYGYTF,TGTGCCAGCAGCTTACAGGGAGGGGGTAACTATGGCTACACCTTC
TRBJ2-2,TRBV24-1,-,-,CATSDPPGRDTGELFF,TGTGCCACCAGTGACCCCCCGGGGCGCGACACCGGGGAGCTGTTTTTT
TRBJ2-1,TRBV20-1,TRBD2,-,CSGLAGTYNEQFF,TGCAGTGGTCTAGCGGGCACCTACAATGAGCAGTTCTTC
TRBJ2-7,TRBV12-3/TRBV12-4,-,few,CASSLAIGQVGNYEQYF,TGTGCCAGCAGTTTAGCGATAGGGCAGGTAGGGAACTACGAGCAGTACTTC
TRBJ2-7,TRBV7-2,-,few,CASSTRPGLGEQYF,TGTGCCAGCAGCACCCGACCTGGGTTAGGCGAGCAGTACTTC
TRBJ1-2,TRBV7-9,-,few,CASSFLEERDGYTF,TGTGCCAGCAGCTTCCTCGAGGAACGGGATGGCTACACCTTC
TRBJ2-1,TRBV5-1,-,many,CASSLARSSYNEQFF,TGTGCCAGCAGTCTCGCCCGGAGCTCCTACAATGAGCAGTTCTTC
TRBJ2-2,TRBV20-1,-,-,CSARGGEQGSLTGELFF,TGCAGTGCCCGTGGGGGGGAACAGGGCTCTCTCACCGGGGAGCTGTTTTTT
TRBJ2-1,TRBV20-1,TRBD2,few,CSARDLTGGPVLHNEQFF,TGCAGTGCTAGAGATCTAACGGGGGGGCCAGTTTTGCACAATGAGCAGTTCTTC
TRBJ1-2,TRBV7-9,TRBD1,-,CASSFRDRDGYTF,TGTGCCAGCAGCTTCCGGGACAGGGATGGCTACACCTTC
TRBJ2-1,TRBV6-1,-,-,CASSETRKIEQFF,TGTGCCAGCAGTGAAACTAGGAAGATTGAGCAGTTCTTC
TRBJ2-5,TRBV27,-,many,CASSFRRRETQYF,TGTGCCAGCAGTTTCCGACGGCGAGAGACCCAGTACTTC
TRBJ2-3,TRBV6-1,-,few,CASSEGGAPTDTQYF,TGTGCCAGCAGCGAGGGGGGAGCCCCCACAGATACGCAGTATTTT
TRBJ2-7,TRBV3-1,-,-,CASSQSRDTYEQYF,TGTGCCAGCAGCCAATCGAGGGACACCTACGAGCAGTACTTC
TRBJ2-5,TRBV28,-,many,CASRTSLGGLQETQYF,TGTGCCAGCAGGACCTCCCTTGGGGGACTCCAAGAGACCCAGTACTTC
TRBJ2-3,TRBV7-2,-,-,CASSLDGGADTQYF,TGTGCCAGCAGCTTAGACGGAGGGGCGGATACGCAGTATTTT
TRBJ2-7,TRBV27,-,-,CASSQNVNEQYF,TGTGCCAGCAGTCAAAATGTAAACGAGCAGTACTTC
TRBJ2-6,TRBV5-1,-,few,CASSSQHRTGANVLTF,TGCGCCAGCAGTTCCCAACACAGAACAGGGGCCAACGTCCTGACTTTC
TRBJ2-1,TRBV27,-,many,CASRAGLSSYNEQFF,TGTGCCAGCAGGGCGGGACTTAGCTCCTACAATGAGCAGTTCTTC
TRBJ2-2,TRBV4-3,TRBD2,-,CASSQRLAGLNTGELFF,TGCGCCAGCAGCCAACGACTAGCGGGCTTAAACACCGGGGAGCTGTTTTTT
TRBJ2-3,TRBV10-3,-,many,CAISRGGGGDTQYF,TGTGCCATCAGTCGCGGGGGCGGCGGAGATACGCAGTATTTT
TRBJ1-2,TRBV7-2,TRBD1,many,CASSLLGQGTGGYTF,TGTGCCAGCAGCTTACTTGGACAGGGAACCGGTGGCTACACCTTC
TRBJ1-1,TRBV20-1,TRBD1,many,CSAHRGRF,TGCAGTGCCCACAGGGGGCGCTTT
TRBJ1-2,TRBV11-2,-,few,CASSVAFGYGYTF,TGTGCCAGCAGCGTTGCCTTCGGCTATGGCTACACCTTC
TRBJ1-2,TRBV29-1,-,few,CSVEESPKSGYTF,TGCAGCGTTGAGGAGAGCCCGAAGTCTGGCTACACCTTC
TRBJ1-2,TRBV12-3/TRBV12-4,-,few,CASSPQLGRQGGYGYTF,TGTGCCAGCAGTCCCCAATTAGGTCGGCAGGGCGGCTATGGCTACACCTTC
TRBJ2-1,TRBV12-5,TRBD1,-,CASAYQGADNEQFF,TGTGCTAGTGCCTACCAGGGGGCCGACAATGAGCAGTTCTTC
TRBJ1-1,TRBV7-9,-,-,CASSLLDTNTEAFF,TGTGCCAGCAGCCTATTGGACACGAACACTGAAGCTTTCTTT